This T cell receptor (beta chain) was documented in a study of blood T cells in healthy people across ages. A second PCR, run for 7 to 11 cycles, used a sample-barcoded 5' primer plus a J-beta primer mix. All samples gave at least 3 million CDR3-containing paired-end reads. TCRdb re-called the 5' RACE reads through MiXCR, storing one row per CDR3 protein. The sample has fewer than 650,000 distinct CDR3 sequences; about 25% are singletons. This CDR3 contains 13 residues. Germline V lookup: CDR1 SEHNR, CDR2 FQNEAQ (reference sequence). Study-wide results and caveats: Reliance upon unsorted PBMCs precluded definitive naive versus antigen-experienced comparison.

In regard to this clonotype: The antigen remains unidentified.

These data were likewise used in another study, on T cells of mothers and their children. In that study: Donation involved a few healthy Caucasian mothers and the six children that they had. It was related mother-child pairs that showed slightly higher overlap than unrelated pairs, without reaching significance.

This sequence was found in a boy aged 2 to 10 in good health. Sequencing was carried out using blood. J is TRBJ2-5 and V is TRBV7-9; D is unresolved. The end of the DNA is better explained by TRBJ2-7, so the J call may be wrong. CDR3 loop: CASGPTSSYEQYF. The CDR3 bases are TGTGCCAGCGGTCCGACGAGCTCCTACGAGCAGTACTTC.